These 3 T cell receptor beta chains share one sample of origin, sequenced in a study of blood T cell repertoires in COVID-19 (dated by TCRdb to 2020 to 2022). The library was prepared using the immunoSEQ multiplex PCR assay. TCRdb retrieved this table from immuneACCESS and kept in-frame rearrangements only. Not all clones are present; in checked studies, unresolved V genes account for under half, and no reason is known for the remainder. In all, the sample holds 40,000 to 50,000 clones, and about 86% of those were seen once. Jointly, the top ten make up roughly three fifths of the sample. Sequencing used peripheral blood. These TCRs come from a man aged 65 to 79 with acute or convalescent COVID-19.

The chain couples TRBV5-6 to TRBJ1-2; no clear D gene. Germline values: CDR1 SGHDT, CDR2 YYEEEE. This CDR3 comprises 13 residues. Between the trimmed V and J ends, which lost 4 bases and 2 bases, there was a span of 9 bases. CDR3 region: CASSLGGNYGYTF. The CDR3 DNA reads TGTGCCAGCAGCCTGGGAGGGAACTATGGCTACACCTTC.

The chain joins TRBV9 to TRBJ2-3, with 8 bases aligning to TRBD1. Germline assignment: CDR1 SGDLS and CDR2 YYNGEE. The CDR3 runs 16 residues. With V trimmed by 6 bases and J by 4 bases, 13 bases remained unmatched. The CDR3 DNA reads TGTGCCAGCACTTTACAGACAGGGGAAGACGCAGATACGCAGTATTTT. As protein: CASTLQTGEDADTQYF. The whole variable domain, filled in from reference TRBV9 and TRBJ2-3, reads DSGVTQTPKHLITATGQRVTLRCSPRSGDLSVYWYQQSLDQGLQFLIQYYNGEERAKGNILERFSAQQFPDLHSELNLSSLELGDSALYFCASTLQTGEDADTQYFGPGTRLTVL.

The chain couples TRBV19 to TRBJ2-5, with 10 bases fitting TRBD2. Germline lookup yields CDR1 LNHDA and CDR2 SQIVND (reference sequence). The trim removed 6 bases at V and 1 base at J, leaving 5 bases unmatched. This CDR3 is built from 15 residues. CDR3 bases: TGTGCCAGTAGACGAGCGGGAGGGTTCCAAGAGACCCAGTACTTC. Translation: CASRRAGGFQETQYF.